This record covers a single T cell receptor (beta chain). What it binds is not known. These data belong to a study of shared clonotypes between healthy human individuals. About the study: There were three CD4 naive, three CD4 memory, two CD8 naive and one CD8 memory plates per donor.

Partitioning of CD4+ cells yielded a CD45RA+ naive subset and a CD45RA-negative memory subset. Using immunoSEQ multiplex PCR, the repertoire was profiled, and TCRdb retains in-frame clones only, with some absent. The sample records under 2.5 million clones, around 90% being singletons. Looked up from germline, CDR1 is SQVTM and CDR2 is ANQGSEA. V dropped 6 bases and J dropped 1 base, with 6 bases sitting between them. The CDR3 contains 11 residues. Study results and caveats: With few donors, the genetic and exposure-history diversity represented was limited.

This sequence originates from a man aged 18 to 30 in good health. Some clones in this sample may be carry-over from other donors' samples. The rearrangement joins TRBV29-1 to TRBJ2-5, with no clear D. Specimen: naive CD4+ T cells from PBMCs. The subset was: CD45RA+ positively selected. The CDR3 loop is CSVYGQETQYF. The CDR3 DNA sequence: TGCAGCGTCTACGGCCAAGAGACCCAGTACTTC.